These 9 T cell receptor beta chains came from one sample sequenced in a study of blood T cell repertoires in COVID-19. This table comes from immunoSEQ multiplex PCR, and its TCRdb copy is limited to in-frame clones, with some not included. The table lists a few hundred thousand clones, approximately 90% of them singletons. The sample taken for sequencing was PBMCs or T cells enriched from blood (not recorded which). These receptors all stem from a man aged 25 to 45 who had recovered from COVID-19.

There are a few counts of this clone. This chain joins TRBV11-2 and TRBJ2-3; perhaps TRBD2 as D (5 bases). Trimming cost V 2 bases and J 6 bases, with 12 bases left between them. The CDR3 extends over 14 amino acids. Germline CDR1 is SGHAT and CDR2 is FQNNGV. In nucleotides, the CDR3 is TGTGCCAGCAGCTTAACCCTAGCATCCGATACGCAGTATTTT. Amino acid sequence: CASSLTLASDTQYF. The full variable domain, rest sourced from reference TRBV11-2 and TRBJ2-3, is EAGVAQSPRYKIIEKRQSVAFWCNPISGHATLYWYQQILGQGPKLLIQFQNNGVVDDSQLPKDRFSAERLKGVDSTLKIQPAKLEDSAVYLCASSLTLASDTQYFGPGTRLTVL.

This chain links TRBV7-9 with TRBJ1-5; weak D call: TRBD1 (6 bases). Per germline, CDR1 SEHNR and CDR2 FQNEAQ (reference sequence). Trimming cost V 1 base and J 7 bases, with 14 bases left between them. This CDR3 is 15 amino acids long. The CDR3 DNA is TGTGCCAGCAGCTTAGGGGGGGGGCAGTACCAGCCCCAGCATTTT. Its protein product is CASSLGGGQYQPQHF.

The J gene is TRBJ2-7, the V gene TRBV4-3; possible D gene TRBD2, 5 bases. The V gene's germline CDR1 is LGHNA and CDR2 YSLEER. The CDR3 runs to 14 residues. Trimming removed 1 base at V and 0 bases at J, with 7 bases between. The CDR3 DNA reads as TGCGCCAGCAGCCAAGGGCGGGTCTCCTACGAGCAGTACTTC. Protein sequence: CASSQGRVSYEQYF.

V gene TRBV28 combines with J gene TRBJ1-1; a weak D match, TRBD1 (5 bases). Trimming pared 8 bases from V and 5 bases from J, leaving 12 bases between. Germline CDR1 MDHEN, CDR2 SYDVKM. The CDR3 has 12 residues. DNA of the CDR3: TGTGCCAGCGCCGAGGGGAGGACTGAAGCTTTCTTT. Protein product: CASAEGRTEAFF.

The V and J genes are TRBV5-1 and TRBJ2-7, with 7 bases aligning to TRBD2. Germline V CDR1 and CDR2: SGHRS, YFSETQ. V trimming: 1 base; J trimming: 6 bases; junction bases outside the gene matches: 10. The CDR3 runs 15 residues. The CDR3 reads CASSLSGGATVEQYF. As DNA, the CDR3 is TGCGCCAGCAGCTTGTCGGGGGGTGCCACCGTCGAGCAGTACTTC.

This clone was observed once. The chain couples TRBV5-1 to TRBJ1-3; perhaps TRBD1 as D (5 bases). CDR1 SGHRS and CDR2 YFSETQ come from the germline V gene. Trimming removed 0 bases from V and 3 bases from J, with 10 bases in between. The CDR3 consists of 15 residues. This CDR3 reads CASSLGQGNGNTIYF. The CDR3 DNA sequence: TGCGCCAGCAGCTTGGGGCAGGGAAATGGAAACACCATATATTTT.

As DNA, the CDR3 is TGCGCCAGCAGCCAAGATGGACATTCTGGAAACACCATATATTTT. It encodes CASSQDGHSGNTIYF. The rearrangement links TRBV4-3 to TRBJ1-3, with D perhaps TRBD1 (5 bases). Trimming took 0 bases from V and 1 from J, leaving 7 bases between them. Germline loops: CDR1 LGHNA, CDR2 YSLEER. There are 15 residues in the CDR3.

In this sample, this clone turned up once. The chain recombines TRBV6-5 with TRBJ2-1, with a tentative D call TRBD2 (5 bases). Germline CDR1 and CDR2: MNHEY and SVGAGI. This CDR3 has 15 amino acids. V lost 2 bases to trimming and J lost 0 bases, with 8 bases between them. CDR3 sequence reads: CASSYGLLSYNEQFF. For the CDR3, the DNA is TGTGCCAGCAGTTACGGACTCCTCTCCTACAATGAGCAGTTCTTC.

The chain couples TRBV18 to TRBJ1-5; tentatively, D is TRBD1 (5 bases). CDR1 is KGHSH, CDR2 LQKENI, per germline. CDR3 length equals 17 residues. The V end lost 5 bases, the J end lost 3 bases, and 20 bases lay between the germline ends. DNA for the CDR3: TGTGCCAGCTCATCGGGGTCGCGGGGGTCATACAATCAGCCCCAGCATTTT. Its translation is CASSSGSRGSYNQPQHF.